This TCR beta chain appears in the sequencing data of a study of shared clonotypes between healthy human individuals. Profiled with immunoSEQ multiplex PCR; TCRdb holds only in-frame clones, not every one. The table records 2,500,000 or so clones, more than 85% of them present only once. Germline V gene data show CDR1 as SEHNR and CDR2 as FQNEAQ (reference sequence). V lost 4 bases, J lost 8 bases, and 15 bases lay in between. This CDR3 comprises 14 residues. This TCR came from a man aged 18 to 29 in good health. Some clones in this sample may be carry-over from other donors' samples. The chain links TRBV7-9 to TRBJ1-5; D may be TRBD1 (5 bases). Sequencing was performed on naive CD4+ T cells from PBMCs. The subset: CD45RA+ positively selected. For the CDR3, the DNA is TGTGCCAGCAGCTCGGTGGGGGTTCGGGAGCCCCAGCATTTT. Protein: CASSSVGVREPQHF.